What follows are 7 T cell receptor beta chains derived from one specimen sequenced in a study of blood T cell repertoires in COVID-19. Here immunoSEQ multiplex PCR was the method, and the copy in TCRdb shows in-frame clones only, minus some. The data hold about 44,000 clones, with approximately 90% observed a single time. Sequencing was performed on peripheral blood. Receptors originate from a human donor in a cohort sampled during active COVID-19.

As regards this clone: Other DNA variants within this sample encode the same CDR3. The CDR3 loop is CASSVRGTDTQYF. CDR3 DNA: TGTGCCAGCAGCGTAAGAGGGACAGATACGCAGTATTTT. The chain uses TRBV9 and TRBJ2-3; a possible D gene is TRBD2 (5 bases). The CDR3 consists of 13 residues. V lost 1 base, J lost 3 bases, and 6 bases lay in between. The germline gives CDR1 SGDLS, CDR2 YYNGEE.

J is TRBJ2-1 and V is TRBV6-2 or TRBV6-3; no firm D call. Between the trimmed V and J ends, which lost 2 bases and 9 bases, there was a span of 8 bases. The CDR3 has 12 residues. Germline values: CDR1 MNHEY, CDR2 SVGEGT. The chain's CDR3 is CASSYLRGEQFF. The CDR3 DNA reads TGTGCCAGCAGTTACCTAAGAGGTGAGCAGTTCTTC.

This clone was seen a handful of times. The chain employs TRBV4-3 and TRBJ2-2; D remains unclear. V lost 4 bases, J lost 1 base, and 7 bases lay in between. The CDR3 is 14 amino acids. The germline V gene has CDR1 LGHNA and CDR2 YSLEER. This chain's CDR3 is CASSLELNTGELFF. The CDR3 nucleotides read TGCGCCAGCAGCCTTGAACTGAACACCGGGGAGCTGTTTTTT.

The chain has TRBV20-1 and TRBJ2-5, with 9 bases that match TRBD2. CDR3 length: 14 residues. Trimming removed 3 bases from V and 2 bases from J; junction bases left unmatched: 4. The V gene's germline CDR1 is DFQATT and CDR2 SNEGSKA (reference sequence). The chain's CDR3 is CSASRTSGQETQYF. The CDR3 DNA reads TGCAGTGCTAGTAGAACTAGCGGGCAAGAGACCCAGTACTTC.

The V call is TRBV5-4, the J call TRBJ2-7, with D possibly TRBD2 on 7 matching bases. Trimming cost V 3 bases and J 3 bases, with 13 bases left between them. CDR3 size: 14 residues. Germline V gives CDR1 SGHNT, CDR2 YYREEE (reference sequence). The CDR3 loop is CASSSRGASYEQYF. The CDR3 DNA is TGTGCCAGCAGCTCTCGGGGGGCTAGCTACGAGCAGTACTTC.

The chain uses TRBV6-2 or TRBV6-3 and TRBJ1-5; 7 nucleotides align to TRBD1. V lost 6 bases, J lost 7 bases, and 9 bases stayed unmatched. This CDR3 comprises 14 residues. Per germline, CDR1 MNHEY and CDR2 SVGEGT. The CDR3 protein is CASSRQGSNQPQHF. CDR3 bases: TGTGCCAGCAGCAGACAGGGATCAAACCAGCCCCAGCATTTT.

This chain connects TRBV28 to TRBJ1-5; D possibly corresponds to TRBD1 (5 bases). The CDR3 loop spans 19 amino acids. Per germline, CDR1 MDHEN and CDR2 SYDVKM. Trimming removed 5 bases from V and 4 bases from J, with 27 bases in between. The CDR3 DNA is TGTGCCAGCAGTCCGACCGGTCCGGGACTACCGGGTTGGAATCAGCCCCAGCATTTT. The encoded protein is CASSPTGPGLPGWNQPQHF.